Given below is one T cell receptor beta chain in context. The antigen it binds to is not known. Base quality data are lacking; no much larger clone is found one base away. CD8 naive samples were CD45RO-negative cells positively selected for CCR7, giving a CD45RA+CCR7+ population that excluded TemRA cells. Healthy HIV-negative adults with no recently reported acute infections or vaccinations were included as donors. Every donor was a Caucasian adult living in Nashville, Tennessee, USA. Blood was obtained by leukapheresis, after which PBMCs were separated by Ficoll-Histopaque density gradient centrifugation and cryopreserved in liquid nitrogen vapor phase. Analytical flow cytometry was used to check the purity and quantity of every magnetically sorted T cell population. Genomic DNA was isolated from every sorted fraction and measured by UV absorbance on a Nanodrop 2000c. Using the deep immunoSEQ assay, TCR CDR3 regions were amplified from genomic DNA by multiplex PCR. Genomic DNA extracted from each cell subset was distributed evenly over all wells of several immunoSEQ 96-well plates, and each plate served as one replicate. Each replicate PCR for sorted subsets received approximately 220 ng genomic DNA, equal to 28,000 or so T cell genomes. Purified libraries were quantified with a Qubit 3.0 fluorometer, sized on a Bioanalyzer 2100, and re-quantified with the KAPA Library Quantification kit. A separate single-read 150-cycle Illumina NextSeq 550 flow cell was used to sequence each immunoSEQ 96-well plate. As for the original processing: Because the immunoSEQ output held only junctional sequences and lacked quality scores, the filtering could not match the filtering applied to full-length reads. Sequences were annotated with PyIR, a Python wrapper for IgBLAST v1.9, using IMGT germline references to assign V/J genes and CDR3. Reads were filtered out if the reads had weak V/J assignments (E-value above 1e-6), no CDR3, stop codons, out-of-frame junctions, or ambiguous translated residues. V3J clonotypes were defined as sequences sharing the same inferred V gene, J gene, and CDR3 amino acid sequence. Percentage overlap between repertoires was computed as shared unique clonotypes divided by the size of the smaller repertoire. Repertoire richness was assessed with RTK rarefaction, the Chao1 estimator, and Recon v2.1 estimates of unobserved clonotypes. For all TCRbeta clonotypes obtained by the gDNA method from a handful of donors, generation probabilities were computed with OLGA. TCRdb retrieved this table from immuneACCESS and kept in-frame rearrangements only. Not all clones are present; in checked studies, unresolved V genes account for under half, and no reason is known for the remainder. That table furnishes V, J and clone size, whereas the DNA furnished D and trimming. This sample gives roughly 2,000,000 clones in total; approximately 95% of them show up just once. The ten largest clones take up around 1% of the sample.

The record originates from a study of shared clonotypes between healthy human individuals (dated by TCRdb to the early 2020s). Study-wide context: A couple of women and a few men aged 18 to 49 years were included in the cohort. To increase sequencing depth and limit assay-specific biases, different laboratories used diverse techniques to prepare libraries and sequence TCR repertoires. Leukapheresis yielded between about 0.8 and 8.9 billion PBMCs per donor. The study deeply sequenced blood TCR repertoires of about 5 healthy adults to estimate repertoire size and the extent of clonotype sharing between individuals. Per donor, three plates each were used for CD4 naive and CD4 memory, two for CD8 naive, and one for CD8 memory. Findings and caveats that apply to the study as a whole: Naive subsets generally had larger estimated clonotype richness than memory subsets. Higher generation probabilities were observed for clonotypes shared by all four sorted-subset donors than for non-shared clonotypes. Only blood was sampled, and tissue TCR repertoires likely differ from those in blood. The genetic and exposure-history diversity represented was limited by the small number of donors. Pairwise subsampling led to the expectation that sequencing depth would affect the degree of clonotype sharing among donors. When several donors were compared, the shared fraction of clonotypes was roughly 5% for naive CD4, about 4% for naive CD8, 2.3% for memory CD4, and approximately 0.4% for memory CD8. Even with the large sequencing depth, rarefaction of the sorted-subset datasets indicated that sequencing was incomplete.

The sequence derives from a man younger than 35 in good health. The material sequenced was naive CD8+ T cells sorted from blood. The sample's cell subset or site label, decoded: CD45RA+CCR7+.

The CDR3 sequence is CASSQEWGNTEAFF. The DNA reads as follows: TGTGCCAGCAGCCAAGAATGGGGGAACACTGAAGCTTTCTTT. In this chain, TRBV4-2 is recombined with TRBJ1-1; the D gene cannot be resolved reliably. CDR1 and CDR2 are read off the germline V gene as LGHNA and YNFKEQ. V is shortened by 0 bases, J by 1 base, and the region joining them spans 6 bases. The CDR3 runs 14 amino acids, cysteine and phenylalanine included. Of all the DNA, just the CDR3 is kept, 42 bases in frame from base 1.